These 8 T cell receptor beta chains came from one sample sequenced in a study of CD8+CD57+ T cells in acquired aplastic anemia. It was genomic DNA that served as the template for profiling TCR beta VDJ and CDR3. TCRdb redid the calling of the reads with MiXCR, one entry per CDR3 protein. This sample yields 400,000 to 500,000 distinct CDR3 sequences, of which about two thirds are seen a single time; approximately 3.8% belongs to the top ten. The specimen sequenced was sorted CD4+, CD8+, or CD8+CD57+ T cells (not recorded which) from PBMCs. The receptors were gathered from a human donor in good health, serving as a control.

This chain uses TRBV7-9 with TRBJ2-5, with 7 positions matching TRBD1. The CDR3 runs to 13 residues. Germline V CDR1 and CDR2: SEHNR, FQNEAQ (reference sequence). After removal of 3 bases from V and 4 bases from J, the junction contained 2 bases not matched to a gene. The CDR3 here is CASSFHRGETQYF. CDR3 DNA: TGTGCCAGCAGCTTCCACAGGGGAGAGACCCAGTACTTC.

With regard to this clonotype: This likely comes from a read error, as the CDR3 has no conserved phenylalanine or tryptophan at its end. The DNA is omitted, as the CDR3 cannot be located on it reliably, and the CDR3 follows TCRdb's listing. V gene TRBV2 combines with J gene TRBJ1-1; no check of the table's D call, TRBD1, against the DNA was made. The length of the CDR3 is 16 amino acids, counting both ends. Germline V gene lookup returns CDR1 SNHLY and CDR2 FYNNEI. CDR3 sequence reads: CASSEASEWGGYTAFS.

As for this clonotype: Without the conserved terminal phenylalanine or tryptophan, this CDR3 likely stems from a read error. The DNA is left out, because the CDR3 cannot be placed on it with certainty; the CDR3 is given as TCRdb lists it. The rearrangement links TRBV29-1 to TRBJ1-3. Germline V lookup: CDR1 SQVTM, CDR2 ANQGSEA. The CDR3 contains 16 residues when both ends are counted. The chain's CDR3 is CSEITDKLNSGNTISP.

The genes are TRBV5-6 and TRBJ1-2; D remains ambiguous. V lost 5 bases and J 0 bases, leaving 11 bases between the germline ends. CDR1 SGHDT and CDR2 YYEEEE come from the germline V gene. The CDR3 loop spans 14 amino acids. CDR3 in amino acids: CASRQYSANYGYTF. The DNA of the CDR3 is TGTGCCAGCAGGCAATACAGCGCTAACTATGGCTACACCTTC.

For this clonotype: The conserved closing phenylalanine or tryptophan is absent in this CDR3, likely reflecting a read error. This sequence joins TRBV12-3 or TRBV12-4 and TRBJ1-2; TRBD1 is a possible D gene (5 bases). The CDR3 covers 14 residues. The CDR3 bases are TGTGCCTGCAGTTTAGACAGCCTGTCCTATGGCTACACCCTC. Its translation: CACSLDSLSYGYTL.

This clonotype was found once. CDR3 nucleotide sequence: TGTGCCAGCAGCAAAACAGAGCAAGAGACCCAGTACTTC. Translated, it gives CASSKTEQETQYF. The rearrangement links TRBV7-2 to TRBJ2-5; D unclear. Trimming removed 5 bases from V and 2 bases from J, with 9 bases in between. CDR1 is SGHTA, CDR2 FQGNSA, per germline. The CDR3 sequence is 13 residues long.

Note on this clonotype: The CDR3 carries no conserved terminal phenylalanine or tryptophan, so it likely arises from a read error. No DNA is shown, since the ends of the CDR3 on it are uncertain; the CDR3 is the one TCRdb lists. The rearrangement joins TRBV7-2 to TRBJ2-5; TRBD1, the table's D call, lacks a check against the DNA. The CDR3 has 10 residues if both end residues are counted. The germline CDR1 and CDR2 sequences are SGHTA and FQGNSA. The CDR3 protein is CASSLDRILR.

This clonotype was found many times. This chain connects TRBV29-1 to TRBJ2-2; D perhaps matches TRBD2 (7 bases). CDR3 length equals 16 residues. The germline V and J ends were trimmed by 1 base and 6 bases, with 18 bases remaining between them. Per the germline V gene, CDR1 is SQVTM and CDR2 is ANQGSEA. This CDR3 is CSVEAGGPGLPGELFF. DNA for the CDR3: TGCAGCGTTGAAGCCGGGGGGCCGGGACTGCCCGGGGAGCTGTTTTTT.